This T cell receptor beta chain originates from a study of T-cell memory formation after mild COVID-19. This CDR3 has 14 residues. Germline values: CDR1 SNHLY, CDR2 FYNNEI. J gave up 6 bases and V 8 bases, and 7 bases lay outside the gene matches. A single record per CDR3 protein comes from TCRdb applying MiXCR to the 5' RACE reads. The profile shows a few hundred thousand distinct CDR3 sequences, about 17% of them singletons. The sample taken for sequencing was PBMCs or a T cell subset sorted from them (not recorded which). The V gene is TRBV2, the J gene TRBJ1-5; the match to TRBD1 covers 10 bases. The TCR originated in a man aged 18 to 35 who had mild COVID-19 (a few samples of this study predate the infection). Cell type and time point are not known. This CDR3 reads CASGDRGLGQPQHF. The CDR3 region has the DNA TGTGCCAGCGGGGACAGGGGCTTGGGTCAGCCCCAGCATTTT.